This T cell receptor (beta chain) appears in the sequencing data of a study of cytomegalovirus exposure and HLA in healthy donors. The PCR was carried out with 60 Vbeta primers and 13 Jbeta primers. Assay used: immunoSEQ multiplex PCR; TCRdb lists only in-frame clones, some missing. The sample table sets out around 58,000 clones. Of note for this clone: The antigen remains undetermined.

Whole-study results and caveats: Later analysis found that TCR beta chains associated with HLA were more clonally expanded than other, equally common chains. In an earlier analysis, productive rearrangement rates for most beta V segments clustered near 87% or 30%.

The CDR3 is 16 amino acids. Germline V gene data show CDR1 as LNHDA and CDR2 as SQIVND (reference sequence). Trimming stripped 1 base from V and 1 base from J, with 13 bases between. Nominal health characterized the donors when sampled, though unrecorded immune exposures were likely. This sequence was found in a man aged 45-65 years in good health and CMV-seropositive. V is TRBV19 and J is TRBJ1-1, with a weak D call TRBD1 (5 bases). Source material: PBMCs. This CDR3 reads CASSIVRTRPNTEAFF. The DNA for the CDR3 is TGTGCCAGTAGTATAGTCCGGACACGGCCGAACACTGAAGCTTTCTTT.